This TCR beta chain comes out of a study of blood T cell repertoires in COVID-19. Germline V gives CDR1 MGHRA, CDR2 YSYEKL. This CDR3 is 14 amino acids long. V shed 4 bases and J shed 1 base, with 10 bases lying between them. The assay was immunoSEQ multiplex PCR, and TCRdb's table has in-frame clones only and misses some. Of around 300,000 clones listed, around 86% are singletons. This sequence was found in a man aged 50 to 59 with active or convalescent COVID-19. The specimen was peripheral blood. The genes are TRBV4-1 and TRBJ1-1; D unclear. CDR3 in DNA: TGCGCCAGCAGCCGCCTTAGAGGGAACACTGAAGCTTTCTTT. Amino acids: CASSRLRGNTEAFF.